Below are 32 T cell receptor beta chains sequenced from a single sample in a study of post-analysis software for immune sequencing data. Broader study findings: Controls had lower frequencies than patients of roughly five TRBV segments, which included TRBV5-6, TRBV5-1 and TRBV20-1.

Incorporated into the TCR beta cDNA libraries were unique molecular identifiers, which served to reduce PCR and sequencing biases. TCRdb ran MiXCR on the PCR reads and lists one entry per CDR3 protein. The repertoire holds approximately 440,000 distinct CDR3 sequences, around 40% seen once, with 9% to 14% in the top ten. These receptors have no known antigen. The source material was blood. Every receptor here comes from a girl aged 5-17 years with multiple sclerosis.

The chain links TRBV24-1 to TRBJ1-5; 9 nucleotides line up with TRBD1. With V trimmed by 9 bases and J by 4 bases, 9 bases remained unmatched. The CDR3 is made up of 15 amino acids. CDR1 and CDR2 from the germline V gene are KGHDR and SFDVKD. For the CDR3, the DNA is TGTGCCACCGCTTCGGGGACAGGGAAAAATCAGCCCCAGCATTTT. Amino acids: CATASGTGKNQPQHF.

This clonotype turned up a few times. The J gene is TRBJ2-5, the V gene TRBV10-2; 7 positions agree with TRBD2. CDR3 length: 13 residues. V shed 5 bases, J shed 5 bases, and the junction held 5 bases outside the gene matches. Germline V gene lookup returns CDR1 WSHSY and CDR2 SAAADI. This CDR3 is CASSPPGGETQYF. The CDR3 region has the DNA TGCGCCAGCAGTCCCCCGGGAGGTGAGACCCAGTACTTC.

The CDR3 DNA is TGTGCCAGCAGTTCCACGGGACTAGCGGCGACGAGCACAGATACGCAGTATTTT. The encoded protein is CASSSTGLAATSTDTQYF. V and J are TRBV28 and TRBJ2-3; 11 nucleotides agree with TRBD2. The J segment lost 0 bases and the V segment lost 4 bases, leaving 9 bases of the junction unmatched. Germline assignment: CDR1 MDHEN and CDR2 SYDVKM. CDR3 length: 18 residues. Full variable domain (missing parts from reference TRBV28 and TRBJ2-3): DVKVTQSSRYLVKRTGEKVFLECVQDMDHENMFWYRQDPGLGLRLIYFSYDVKMKEKGDIPEGYSVSREKKERFSLILESASTNQTSMYLCASSSTGLAATSTDTQYFGPGTRLTVL.

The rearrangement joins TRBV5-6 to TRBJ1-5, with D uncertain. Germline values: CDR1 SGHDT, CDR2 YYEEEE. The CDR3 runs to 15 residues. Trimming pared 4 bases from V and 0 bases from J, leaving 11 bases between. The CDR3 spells CASSRGADSNQPQHF. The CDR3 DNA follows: TGTGCCAGCAGCCGAGGCGCCGATAGCAATCAGCCCCAGCATTTT.

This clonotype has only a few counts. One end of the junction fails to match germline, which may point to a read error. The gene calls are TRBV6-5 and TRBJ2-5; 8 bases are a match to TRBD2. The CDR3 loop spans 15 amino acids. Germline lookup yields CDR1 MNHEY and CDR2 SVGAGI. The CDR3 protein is CASSLREARQETQYF. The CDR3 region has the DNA TGTGCTAGCAGTTTGCGGGAGGCCCGACAAGAGACCCAGTACTTC.

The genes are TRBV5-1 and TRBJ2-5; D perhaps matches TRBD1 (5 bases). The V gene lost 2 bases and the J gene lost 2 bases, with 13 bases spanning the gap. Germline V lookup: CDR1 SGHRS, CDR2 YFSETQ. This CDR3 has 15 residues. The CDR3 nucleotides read TGCGCCAGCAGCTTCAGACAGAGAAAGCAAGAGACCCAGTACTTC. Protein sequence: CASSFRQRKQETQYF.

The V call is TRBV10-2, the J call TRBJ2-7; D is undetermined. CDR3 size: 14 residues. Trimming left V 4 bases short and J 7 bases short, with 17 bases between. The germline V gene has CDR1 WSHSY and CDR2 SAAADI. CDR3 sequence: CASSVGQAPSEQYF. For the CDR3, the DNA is TGCGCCAGCAGTGTGGGTCAGGCCCCTAGTGAGCAGTACTTC.

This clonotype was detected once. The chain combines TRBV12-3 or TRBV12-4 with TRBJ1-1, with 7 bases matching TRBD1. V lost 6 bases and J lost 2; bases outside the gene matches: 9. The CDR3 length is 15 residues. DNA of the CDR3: TGTGCCAGCAGAGGGGGGACAGCCTTTAACACTGAAGCTTTCTTT. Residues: CASRGGTAFNTEAFF.

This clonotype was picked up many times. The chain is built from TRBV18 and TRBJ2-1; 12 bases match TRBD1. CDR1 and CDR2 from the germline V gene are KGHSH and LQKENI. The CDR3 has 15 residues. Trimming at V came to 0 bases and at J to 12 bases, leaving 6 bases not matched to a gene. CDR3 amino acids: CASSPPGQGASGQFF. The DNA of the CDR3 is TGTGCCAGCTCACCACCGGGACAGGGGGCATCGGGGCAGTTCTTC. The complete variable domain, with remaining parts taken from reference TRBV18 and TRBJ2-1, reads NAGVMQNPRHLVRRRGQEARLRCSPMKGHSHVYWYRQLPEEGLKFMVYLQKENIIDESGMPKERFSAEFPKEGPSILRIQQVVRGDSAAYFCASSPPGQGASGQFFGPGTRLTVL.

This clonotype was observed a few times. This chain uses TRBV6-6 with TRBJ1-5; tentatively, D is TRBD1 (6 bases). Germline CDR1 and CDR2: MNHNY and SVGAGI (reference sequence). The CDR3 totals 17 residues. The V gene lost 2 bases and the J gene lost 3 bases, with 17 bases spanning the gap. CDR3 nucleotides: TGTGCCAGCAGTTACACGACCCAACAGGGTGACAATCAGCCCCAGCATTTT. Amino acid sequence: CASSYTTQQGDNQPQHF.

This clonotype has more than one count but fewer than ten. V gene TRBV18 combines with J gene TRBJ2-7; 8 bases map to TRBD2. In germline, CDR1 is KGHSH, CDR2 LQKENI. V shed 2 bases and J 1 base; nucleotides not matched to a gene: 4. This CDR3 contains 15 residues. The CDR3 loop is CASSPSSGASYEQYF. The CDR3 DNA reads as TGTGCCAGCTCACCAAGTAGCGGGGCTTCCTACGAGCAGTACTTC.

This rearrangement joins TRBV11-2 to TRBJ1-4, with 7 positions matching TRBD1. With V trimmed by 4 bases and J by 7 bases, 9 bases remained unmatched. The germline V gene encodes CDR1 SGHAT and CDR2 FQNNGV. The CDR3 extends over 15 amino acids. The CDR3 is CASSSHRGKGEKLFF. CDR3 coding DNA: TGTGCCAGCAGCTCTCACAGGGGCAAGGGTGAAAAACTGTTTTTT.

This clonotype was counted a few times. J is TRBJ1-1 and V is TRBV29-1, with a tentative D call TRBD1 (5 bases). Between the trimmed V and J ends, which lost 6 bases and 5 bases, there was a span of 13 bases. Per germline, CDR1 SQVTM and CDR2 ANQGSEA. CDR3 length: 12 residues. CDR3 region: CSVTSGGTEAFF. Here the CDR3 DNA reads TGCAGCGTAACGTCCGGGGGAACTGAAGCTTTCTTT.

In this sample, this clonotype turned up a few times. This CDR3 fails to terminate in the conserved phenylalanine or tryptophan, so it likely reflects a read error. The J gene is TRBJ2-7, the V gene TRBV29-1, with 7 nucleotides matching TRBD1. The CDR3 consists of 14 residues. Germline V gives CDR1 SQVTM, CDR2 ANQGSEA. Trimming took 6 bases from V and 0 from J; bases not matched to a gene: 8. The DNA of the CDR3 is TGCAGCGTCTCCGGGGACAGCCACTCCTACGAGCAGTACTTA. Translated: CSVSGDSHSYEQYL.

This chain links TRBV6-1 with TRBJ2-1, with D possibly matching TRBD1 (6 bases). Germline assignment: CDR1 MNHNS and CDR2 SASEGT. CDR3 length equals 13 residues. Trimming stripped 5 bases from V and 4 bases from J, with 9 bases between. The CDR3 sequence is CASSTQGYNEQFF. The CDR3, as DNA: TGTGCCAGCAGTACCCAGGGGTACAATGAGCAGTTCTTC.

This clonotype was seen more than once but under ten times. The CDR3 DNA reads TGTGCCAGCACTTATATTACTAGCGGGAGTTGGAATGAGCAGTTCTTC. Protein: CASTYITSGSWNEQFF. This chain connects TRBV7-8 to TRBJ2-1, with TRBD2 matching over 11 bases. This CDR3 has 16 residues. CDR1 is SGHVS, CDR2 FQNEAQ, per germline. The J segment lost 7 bases and the V segment lost 7 bases, leaving 12 bases of the junction unmatched.

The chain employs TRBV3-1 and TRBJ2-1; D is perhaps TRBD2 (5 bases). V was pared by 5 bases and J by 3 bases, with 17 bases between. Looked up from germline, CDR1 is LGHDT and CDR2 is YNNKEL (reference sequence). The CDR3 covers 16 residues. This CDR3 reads CASSLRTGNYYNEQFF. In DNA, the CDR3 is TGTGCCAGCAGCTTAAGAACCGGGAACTACTACAATGAGCAGTTCTTC.

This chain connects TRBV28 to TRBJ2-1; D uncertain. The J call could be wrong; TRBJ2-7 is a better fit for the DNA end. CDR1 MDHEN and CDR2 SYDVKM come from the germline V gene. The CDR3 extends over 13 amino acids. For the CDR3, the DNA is TGTGCCAGCAGTTTTAAGGTGGTCTTTGAGCAGTACTTC. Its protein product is CASSFKVVFEQYF.

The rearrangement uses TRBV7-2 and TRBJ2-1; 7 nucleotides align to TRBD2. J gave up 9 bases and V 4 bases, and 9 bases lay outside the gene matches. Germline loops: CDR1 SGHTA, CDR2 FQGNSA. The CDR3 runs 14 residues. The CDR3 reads CASSYGGSLIEQFF. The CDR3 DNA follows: TGTGCCAGCAGCTACGGCGGGAGTTTAATTGAGCAGTTCTTC.

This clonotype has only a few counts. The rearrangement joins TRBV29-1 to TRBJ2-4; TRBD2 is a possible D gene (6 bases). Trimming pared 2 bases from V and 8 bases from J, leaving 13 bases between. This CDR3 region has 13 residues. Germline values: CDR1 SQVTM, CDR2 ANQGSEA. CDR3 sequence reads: CSVENGTVDIQYF. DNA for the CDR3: TGCAGCGTTGAAAATGGGACTGTGGACATTCAGTACTTC.

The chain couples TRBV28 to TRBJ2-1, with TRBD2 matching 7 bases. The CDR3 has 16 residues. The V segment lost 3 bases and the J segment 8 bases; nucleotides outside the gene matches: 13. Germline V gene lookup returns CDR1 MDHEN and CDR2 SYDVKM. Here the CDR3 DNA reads TGTGCCAGCAGTTTGGGGTCGGGGGACCTAGCGGATGAGCAGTTCTTC. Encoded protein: CASSLGSGDLADEQFF.

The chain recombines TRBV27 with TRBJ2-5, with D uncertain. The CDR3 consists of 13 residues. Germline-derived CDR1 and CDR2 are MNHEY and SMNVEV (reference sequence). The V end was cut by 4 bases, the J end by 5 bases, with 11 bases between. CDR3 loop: CASSWSIRETQYF. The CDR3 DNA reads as TGTGCCAGCAGTTGGAGCATTCGGGAGACCCAGTACTTC.

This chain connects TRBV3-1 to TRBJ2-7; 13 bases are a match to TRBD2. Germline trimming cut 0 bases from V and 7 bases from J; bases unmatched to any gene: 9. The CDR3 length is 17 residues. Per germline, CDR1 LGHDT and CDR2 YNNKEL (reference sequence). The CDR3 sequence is CASSQEGTSGNVVEQYF. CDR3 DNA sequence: TGTGCCAGCAGCCAAGAGGGGACTAGCGGGAATGTAGTTGAGCAGTACTTC.

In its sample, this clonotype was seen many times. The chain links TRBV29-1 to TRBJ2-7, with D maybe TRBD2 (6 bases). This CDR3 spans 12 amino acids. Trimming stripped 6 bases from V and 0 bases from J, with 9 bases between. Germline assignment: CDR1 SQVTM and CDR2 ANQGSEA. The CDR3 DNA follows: TGCAGCGTGGAGGGACCCTCCTACGAGCAGTACTTC. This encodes CSVEGPSYEQYF.

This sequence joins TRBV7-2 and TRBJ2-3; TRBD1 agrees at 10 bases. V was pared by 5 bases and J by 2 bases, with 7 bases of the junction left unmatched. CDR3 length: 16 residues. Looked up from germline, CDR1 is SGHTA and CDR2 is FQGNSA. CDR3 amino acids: CASSLLGQGSTDTQYF. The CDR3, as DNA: TGTGCCAGCAGCCTATTGGGACAGGGGTCCACAGATACGCAGTATTTT.

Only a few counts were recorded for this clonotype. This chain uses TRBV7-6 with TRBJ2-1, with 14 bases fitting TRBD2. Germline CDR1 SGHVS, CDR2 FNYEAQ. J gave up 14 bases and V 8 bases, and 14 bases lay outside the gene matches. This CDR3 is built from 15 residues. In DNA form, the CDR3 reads TGTGCCAGCGGCACAACCTCGGGACTAGCGGGAGAGGAGTTCTTC. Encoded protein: CASGTTSGLAGEEFF.

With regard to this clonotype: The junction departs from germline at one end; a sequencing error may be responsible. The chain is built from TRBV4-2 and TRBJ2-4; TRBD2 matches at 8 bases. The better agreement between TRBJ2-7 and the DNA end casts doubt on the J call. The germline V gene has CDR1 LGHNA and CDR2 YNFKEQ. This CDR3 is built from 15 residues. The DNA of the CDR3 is TGTACCAGCAGCCAAGAACTAGCGGAACCCTACGAGCAGTACTTC. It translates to CTSSQELAEPYEQYF.

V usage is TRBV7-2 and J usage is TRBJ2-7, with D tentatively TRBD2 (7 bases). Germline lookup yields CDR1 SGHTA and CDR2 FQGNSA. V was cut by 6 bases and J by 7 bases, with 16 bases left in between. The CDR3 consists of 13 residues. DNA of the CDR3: TGTGCCAGCAGTTCGTGGGGGGGCTTGGAGCAGTACTTC. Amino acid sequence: CASSSWGGLEQYF.

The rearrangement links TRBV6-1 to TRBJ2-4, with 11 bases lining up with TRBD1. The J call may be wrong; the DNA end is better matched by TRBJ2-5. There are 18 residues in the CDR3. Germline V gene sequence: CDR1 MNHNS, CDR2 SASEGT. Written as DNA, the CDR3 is TGTGCCAGCAGTCCGATGCCGGGACAGGGGGGACCCCAGGAGACCCAGTACTTC. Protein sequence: CASSPMPGQGGPQETQYF.

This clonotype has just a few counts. The CDR3 sequence: CSVDLWDEQFF. The CDR3 nucleotides read TGCAGCGTTGACCTTTGGGATGAGCAGTTCTTC. The V gene is TRBV29-1, the J gene TRBJ2-1; D not resolved. This CDR3 is 11 amino acids long. V shed 3 bases and J shed 8 bases, with 8 bases lying between them. Per germline, CDR1 SQVTM and CDR2 ANQGSEA.

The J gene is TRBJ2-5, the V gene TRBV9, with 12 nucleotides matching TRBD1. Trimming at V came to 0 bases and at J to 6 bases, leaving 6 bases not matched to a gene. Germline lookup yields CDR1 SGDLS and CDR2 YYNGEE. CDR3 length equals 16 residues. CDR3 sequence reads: CASSVEGTGGAQTQYF. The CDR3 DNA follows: TGTGCCAGCAGCGTAGAAGGGACAGGGGGCGCGCAGACCCAGTACTTC. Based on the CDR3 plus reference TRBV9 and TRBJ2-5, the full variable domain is DSGVTQTPKHLITATGQRVTLRCSPRSGDLSVYWYQQSLDQGLQFLIQYYNGEERAKGNILERFSAQQFPDLHSELNLSSLELGDSALYFCASSVEGTGGAQTQYFGPGTRLLVL.

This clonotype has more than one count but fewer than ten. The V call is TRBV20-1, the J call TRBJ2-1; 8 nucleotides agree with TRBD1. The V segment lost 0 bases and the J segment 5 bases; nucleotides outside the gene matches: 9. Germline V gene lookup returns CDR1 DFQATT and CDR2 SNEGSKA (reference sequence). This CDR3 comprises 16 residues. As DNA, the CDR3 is TGCAGTGCTAGAGATTCCTCCGGGACAGGTAACAATGAGCAGTTCTTC. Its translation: CSARDSSGTGNNEQFF.